Included here is one T cell receptor beta chain sequence, with context. The target antigen is unknown. 13 Jbeta primers and 60 Vbeta primers were used for the PCR. Some clones are missing from TCRdb's copy, which holds only in-frame ones; the method was immunoSEQ multiplex PCR. The sample lists around 220,000 clones, 70% to 80% occurring once. The CDR3 has 15 residues. Germline V CDR1 and CDR2: LGHNA, YNFKEQ. V was clipped by 0 bases and J by 4 bases; unmatched bases: 2. These data are taken from a study of cytomegalovirus exposure and HLA in healthy donors. Study summary: Among 150 million to 200 million T cells, an earlier analysis found 90 million to 130 million unique TCR beta sequences.

Study-wide results and caveats: Sequencing likely produced, as an artifact, a cluster of highly shared sequence variants. A missense variant in DCLRE1C was later tied to TCR beta V- and J-gene trimming. A list of approximately 160 TCR beta chains associated with cytomegalovirus was given.

The sequenced material came from PBMCs. The V gene is TRBV4-2, the J gene TRBJ2-3; TRBD2 matches at 9 bases. The clonotype comes from a man aged 35 to 55 in good health and CMV-seronegative. CDR3 DNA: TGTGCCAGCAGCCAAGAACAGCGGGGGGCAGATACGCAGTATTTT. It translates to CASSQEQRGADTQYF.